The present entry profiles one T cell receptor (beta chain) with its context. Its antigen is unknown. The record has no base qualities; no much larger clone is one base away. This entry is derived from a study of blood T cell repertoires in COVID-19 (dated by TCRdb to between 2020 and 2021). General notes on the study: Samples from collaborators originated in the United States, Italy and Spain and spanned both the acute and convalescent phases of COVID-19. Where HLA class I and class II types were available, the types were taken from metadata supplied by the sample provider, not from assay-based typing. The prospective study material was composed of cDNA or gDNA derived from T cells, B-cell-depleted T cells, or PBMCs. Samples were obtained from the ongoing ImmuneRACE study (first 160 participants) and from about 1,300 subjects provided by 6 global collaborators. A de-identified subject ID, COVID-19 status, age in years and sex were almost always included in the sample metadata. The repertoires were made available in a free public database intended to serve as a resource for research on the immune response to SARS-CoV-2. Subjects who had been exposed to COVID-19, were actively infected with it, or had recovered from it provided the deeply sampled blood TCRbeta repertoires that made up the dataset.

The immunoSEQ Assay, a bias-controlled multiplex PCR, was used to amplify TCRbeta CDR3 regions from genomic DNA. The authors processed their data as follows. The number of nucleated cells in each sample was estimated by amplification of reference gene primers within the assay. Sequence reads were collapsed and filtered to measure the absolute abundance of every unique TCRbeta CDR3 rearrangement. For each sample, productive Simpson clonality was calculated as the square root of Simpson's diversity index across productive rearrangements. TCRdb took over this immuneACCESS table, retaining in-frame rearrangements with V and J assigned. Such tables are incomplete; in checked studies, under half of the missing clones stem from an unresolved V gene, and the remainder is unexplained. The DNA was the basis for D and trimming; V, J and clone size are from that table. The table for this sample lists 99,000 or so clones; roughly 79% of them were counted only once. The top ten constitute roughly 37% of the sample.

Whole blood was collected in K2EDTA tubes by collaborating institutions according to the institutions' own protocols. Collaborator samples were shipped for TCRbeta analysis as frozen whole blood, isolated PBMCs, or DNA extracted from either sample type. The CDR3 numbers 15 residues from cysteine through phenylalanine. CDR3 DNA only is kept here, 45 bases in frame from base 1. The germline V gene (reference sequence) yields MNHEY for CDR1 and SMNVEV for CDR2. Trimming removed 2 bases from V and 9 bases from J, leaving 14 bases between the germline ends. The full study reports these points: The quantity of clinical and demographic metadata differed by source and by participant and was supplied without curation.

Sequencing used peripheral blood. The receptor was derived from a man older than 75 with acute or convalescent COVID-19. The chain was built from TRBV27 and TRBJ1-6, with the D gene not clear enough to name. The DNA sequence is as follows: TGTGCCAGCAGTTTAGGGCGTCCGATAAGTTCACCCCTCCACTTT. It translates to CASSLGRPISSPLHF.